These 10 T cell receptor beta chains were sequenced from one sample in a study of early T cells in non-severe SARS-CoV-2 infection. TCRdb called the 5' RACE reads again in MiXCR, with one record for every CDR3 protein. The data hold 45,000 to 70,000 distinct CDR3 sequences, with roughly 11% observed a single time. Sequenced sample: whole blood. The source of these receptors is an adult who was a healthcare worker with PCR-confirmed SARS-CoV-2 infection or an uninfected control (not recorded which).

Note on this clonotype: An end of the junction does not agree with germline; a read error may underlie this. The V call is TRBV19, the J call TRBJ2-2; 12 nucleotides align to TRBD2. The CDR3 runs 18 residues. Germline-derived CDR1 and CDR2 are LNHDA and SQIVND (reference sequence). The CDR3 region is CASGIDNSGTSGTGELFF. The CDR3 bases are TGTGCCAGTGGTATAGATAACAGCGGGACTAGCGGGACCGGGGAGCTGTTTTTT. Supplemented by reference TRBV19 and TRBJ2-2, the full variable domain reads DGGITQSPKYLFRKEGQNVTLSCEQNLNHDAMYWYRQDPGQGLRLIYYSQIVNDFQKGDIAEGYSVSREKKESFPLTVTSAQKNPTAFYLCASGIDNSGTSGTGELFFGEGSRLTVL.

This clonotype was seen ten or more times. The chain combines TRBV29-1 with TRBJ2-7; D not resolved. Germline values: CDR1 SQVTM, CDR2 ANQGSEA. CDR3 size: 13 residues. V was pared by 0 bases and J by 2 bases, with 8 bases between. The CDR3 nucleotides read TGCAGCGTTGAAGAGGGTCATACCTACGAGCAGTACTTC. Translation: CSVEEGHTYEQYF.

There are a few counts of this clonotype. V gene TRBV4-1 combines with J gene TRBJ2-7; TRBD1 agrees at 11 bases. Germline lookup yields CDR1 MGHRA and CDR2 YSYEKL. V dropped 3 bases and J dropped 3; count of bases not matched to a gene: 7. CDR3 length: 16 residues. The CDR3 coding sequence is TGCGCCAGCAGCCATCCTTCCGGGACAGGGGGCTACGAGCAGTACTTC. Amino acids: CASSHPSGTGGYEQYF.

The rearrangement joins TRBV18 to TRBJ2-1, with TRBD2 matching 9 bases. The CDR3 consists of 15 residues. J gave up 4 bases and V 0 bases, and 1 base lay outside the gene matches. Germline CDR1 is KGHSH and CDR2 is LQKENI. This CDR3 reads CASSPPSGSYNEQFF. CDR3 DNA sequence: TGTGCCAGCTCACCACCTAGCGGGAGTTACAATGAGCAGTTCTTC.

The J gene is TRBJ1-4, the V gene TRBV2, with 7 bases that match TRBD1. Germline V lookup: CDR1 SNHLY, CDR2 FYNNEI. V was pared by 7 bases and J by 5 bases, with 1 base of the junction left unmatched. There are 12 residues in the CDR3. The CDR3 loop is CASNRGNEKLFF. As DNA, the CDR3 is TGTGCCAGCAACAGGGGAAATGAAAAACTGTTTTTT.

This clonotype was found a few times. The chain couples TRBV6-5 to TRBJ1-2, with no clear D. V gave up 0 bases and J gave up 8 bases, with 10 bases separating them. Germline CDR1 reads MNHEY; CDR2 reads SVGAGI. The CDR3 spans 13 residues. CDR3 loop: CASSYSGSGGYTF. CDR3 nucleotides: TGTGCCAGCAGTTACTCGGGGTCTGGCGGCTACACCTTC.

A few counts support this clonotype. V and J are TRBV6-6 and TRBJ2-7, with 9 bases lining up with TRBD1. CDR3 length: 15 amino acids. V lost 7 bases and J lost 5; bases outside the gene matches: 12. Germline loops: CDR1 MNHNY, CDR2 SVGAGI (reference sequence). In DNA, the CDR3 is TGTGCCAGCACGGTCGACCGGGACAGGGTAAACGAGCAGTACTTC. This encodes CASTVDRDRVNEQYF.

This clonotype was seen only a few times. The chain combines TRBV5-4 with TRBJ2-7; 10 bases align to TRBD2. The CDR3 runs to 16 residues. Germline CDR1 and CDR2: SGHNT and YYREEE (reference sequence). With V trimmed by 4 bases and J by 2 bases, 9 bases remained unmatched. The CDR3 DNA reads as TGTGCCAGCAGCCGGAGTAGCGGGGGGCAAACCTACGAGCAGTACTTC. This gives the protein CASSRSSGGQTYEQYF.

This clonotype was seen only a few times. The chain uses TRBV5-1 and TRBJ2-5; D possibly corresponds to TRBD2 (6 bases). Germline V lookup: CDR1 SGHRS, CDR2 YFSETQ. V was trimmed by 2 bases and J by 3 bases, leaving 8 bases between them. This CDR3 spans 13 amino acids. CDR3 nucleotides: TGCGCCAGCAGCTTACCTAGCGAAGAGACCCAGTACTTC. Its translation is CASSLPSEETQYF.

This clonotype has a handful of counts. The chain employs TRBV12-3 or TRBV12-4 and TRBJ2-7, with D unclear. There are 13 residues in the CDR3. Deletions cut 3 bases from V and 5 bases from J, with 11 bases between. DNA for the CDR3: TGTGCCAGCAGTTTGGCCCTAATCAACGAGCAGTACTTC. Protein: CASSLALINEQYF.